Presented here are 7 T cell receptor beta chains from one specimen sequenced in a study of shared clonotypes between healthy human individuals. Clones were read by immunoSEQ multiplex PCR, and TCRdb kept only the in-frame ones, dropping some. This sample has 2 million to 2.5 million clones, with approximately 90% found just once. The sample consisted of naive CD4+ T cells from PBMCs. Indicated subset: CD45RA+ positively selected. The receptors were gathered from a man between 18 and 29 years old in good health. Some clones in this sample may be carry-over from other donors' samples.

The chain has TRBV6-6 and TRBJ2-1, with a weak D call TRBD2 (5 bases). CDR3 length: 16 residues. V was cut by 5 bases and J by 12 bases, with 26 bases left in between. Looked up from germline, CDR1 is MNHNY and CDR2 is SVGAGI (reference sequence). The CDR3 DNA reads TGTGCCAGCAGTAGACCTCCCACGGGGATGTCTACCGGGCAGTTCTTC. Protein product: CASSRPPTGMSTGQFF.

The V gene is TRBV2, the J gene TRBJ2-7; TRBD1 matches at 11 bases. From germline, CDR1 is SNHLY and CDR2 FYNNEI. J lost 0 bases, V lost 4 bases, and 2 bases had no gene match. The CDR3 is 15 amino acids. As DNA, the CDR3 is TGTGCCAGCAGTGGGGACAGGGGGACCTCCTACGAGCAGTACTTC. Translating gives CASSGDRGTSYEQYF.

This clone was seen just once. This chain joins TRBV28 and TRBJ2-7; the D gene is possibly TRBD1 (6 bases). Germline values: CDR1 MDHEN, CDR2 SYDVKM. The CDR3 contains 16 residues. The germline V and J ends were trimmed by 5 bases and 0 bases, with 17 bases remaining between them. In nucleotides, the CDR3 is TGTGCCAGCAGTCTGCATTCGGACAGCCCCTCCTACGAGCAGTACTTC. Protein: CASSLHSDSPSYEQYF.

With respect to this clone: Additional DNA sequences in this sample encode the identical CDR3. The chain recombines TRBV5-1 with TRBJ1-1; no clear D. Trimming took 3 bases from V and 1 from J, leaving 7 bases between them. CDR1 and CDR2 (germline): SGHRS, YFSETQ. The CDR3 loop spans 13 amino acids. CDR3: CASSSDGNTEAFF. In DNA, the CDR3 is TGCGCCAGCAGCTCGGACGGGAACACTGAAGCTTTCTTT.

The chain has TRBV9 and TRBJ2-2, with 13 positions matching TRBD2. The junction had 9 bases not matched to a gene; V was cut back by 6 bases and J by 13 bases. This CDR3 contains 14 residues. Per the germline V gene, CDR1 is SGDLS and CDR2 is YYNGEE. In nucleotides, the CDR3 is TGTGCCAGCACCGGACTAGCGGGAGCGGGTGGGCTGTTTTTT. Its translation is CASTGLAGAGGLFF. Drawing the rest from reference TRBV9 and TRBJ2-2, the complete variable domain is DSGVTQTPKHLITATGQRVTLRCSPRSGDLSVYWYQQSLDQGLQFLIQYYNGEERAKGNILERFSAQQFPDLHSELNLSSLELGDSALYFCASTGLAGAGGLFFGEGSRLTVL.

This chain joins TRBV18 and TRBJ1-1; 9 positions match TRBD1. The junction had 5 bases not matched to a gene; V was cut back by 6 bases and J by 3 bases. The V gene's germline CDR1 is KGHSH and CDR2 LQKENI. The CDR3 runs 14 residues. CDR3 region: CASSAGTGYTEAFF. CDR3 nucleotides: TGTGCCAGCTCGGCGGGGACAGGGTACACTGAAGCTTTCTTT.

On this clone: The sample holds other DNA sequences that translate to the same CDR3. The rearrangement uses TRBV11-2 and TRBJ1-1, with D maybe TRBD1 (6 bases). Between the trimmed V and J ends, which lost 5 bases and 4 bases, there was a span of 11 bases. CDR3 length: 13 amino acids. Germline CDR1 and CDR2: SGHAT and FQNNGV. CDR3 sequence reads: CASSLVGGTEAFF. CDR3 in DNA: TGTGCCAGCAGCCTGGTAGGGGGCACTGAAGCTTTCTTT. The full variable domain, its missing parts supplied by reference TRBV11-2 and TRBJ1-1, is EAGVAQSPRYKIIEKRQSVAFWCNPISGHATLYWYQQILGQGPKLLIQFQNNGVVDDSQLPKDRFSAERLKGVDSTLKIQPAKLEDSAVYLCASSLVGGTEAFFGQGTRLTVV.